This TCR beta chain was profiled in a study of identical twins. The CDR3 has 13 residues. Germline V gives CDR1 KGHDR, CDR2 SFDVKD. Trimming stripped 0 bases from V and 10 bases from J, with 9 bases between. This clonotype was recorded many times. TCRdb re-called the 5' RACE reads with MiXCR, one entry per CDR3 protein. The data contain approximately 220,000 distinct CDR3 sequences, 7.5% of them singletons. The sample was also linked to a second study, of yellow fever vaccine responses in identical twins.

The sample was CD8+ T cells sorted from blood. The origin of this receptor is a woman between 18 and 29 years old in good health. This chain joins TRBV24-1 and TRBJ2-1; D might be TRBD1 (5 bases). This CDR3 reads CATSDLQAGEQFF. CDR3 sequence (DNA): TGTGCCACCAGTGATTTGCAGGCAGGGGAGCAGTTCTTC.